This entry lists 9 T cell receptor beta chains sequenced from one sample in a study of CD8 T cells in ankylosing spondylitis. A single record per CDR3 protein comes from TCRdb applying MiXCR to the 5' RACE reads. The data contain tens of thousands of distinct CDR3 sequences, more than 5.5% of them seen just once; the ten biggest clones take up 5%. The sequencing sample was made of synovial fluid, either unsorted or a sorted T cell fraction (not recorded which). Receptors originate from a male donor with ankylosing spondylitis.

This clonotype has ten or more counts. The genes are TRBV20-1 and TRBJ2-7, with TRBD2 matching 12 bases. This CDR3 is 17 amino acids long. In germline, CDR1 is DFQATT, CDR2 SNEGSKA (reference sequence). V shed 4 bases, J shed 0 bases, and the junction held 10 bases outside the gene matches. In DNA, the CDR3 is TGCAGTGCTACTCGGACTAGCGGGACCACCCTCTCCTACGAGCAGTACTTC. Amino acids: CSATRTSGTTLSYEQYF.

CDR3 DNA sequence: TGTGCCAGCAGTTTGGTATTGGGAGCTGGGGCCAACGTCCTGACTTTC. Amino acids: CASSLVLGAGANVLTF. This chain uses TRBV12-3 or TRBV12-4 with TRBJ2-6; possibly TRBD2 for D (5 bases). There are 16 residues in the CDR3. V was clipped by 3 bases and J by 2 bases, with 11 bases between them.

This clonotype was detected many times. The rearrangement links TRBV11-2 to TRBJ2-1; 10 bases line up with TRBD2. The CDR3 is 17 amino acids. Germline CDR1 SGHAT, CDR2 FQNNGV. The ends lost 3 bases at V and 8 bases at J; junction bases unmatched: 13. Written as DNA, the CDR3 is TGTGCCAGCAGCTTGGGGACGGGGCTAGCGGGAGCCTATGAGCAGTTCTTC. This translates into CASSLGTGLAGAYEQFF.

This clonotype was counted ten times or more. The chain uses TRBV20-1 and TRBJ1-2; no reliable D call. Germline CDR1 is DFQATT and CDR2 is SNEGSKA (reference sequence). The CDR3 is made up of 12 amino acids. With 6 bases removed from V and 6 bases from J, the gap between germline ends came to 14 bases. The DNA of the CDR3 is TGCAGTGCCCCGGACCGAGGTAATGGCTACACCTTC. Protein: CSAPDRGNGYTF.

This clonotype showed up just once. This rearrangement joins TRBV6-2 or TRBV6-3 to TRBJ2-1; D is unresolved. This CDR3 has 16 residues. Germline CDR1 is MNHEY and CDR2 is SVGEGT. V was shortened by 7 bases and J by 1 base, with 17 bases between the two germline ends. Here the CDR3 DNA reads TGTGCCAGCAACCCAGATCCGGGCCGGTCCTACAATGAGCAGTTCTTC. Its translation: CASNPDPGRSYNEQFF.

This clonotype came up many times. V usage is TRBV9 and J usage is TRBJ2-1; 8 bases agree with TRBD2. Per the germline V gene, CDR1 is SGDLS and CDR2 is YYNGEE. With V trimmed by 4 bases and J by 4 bases, 10 bases remained unmatched. The CDR3 is 16 amino acids. Here the CDR3 DNA reads TGTGCCAGCAGCTCGAGACTACTAGCGGCATACAATGAGCAGTTCTTC. Amino acids: CASSSRLLAAYNEQFF.

This chain joins TRBV15 and TRBJ1-5; the match to TRBD1 covers 7 bases. Losses at the gene ends were 0 bases for V and 12 bases for J; bases not matched to a gene: 11. The CDR3 is 15 residues long. Germline CDR1 reads LNHNV; CDR2 reads YYDKDF (reference sequence). The CDR3 loop is CATSRDHGLTGLQHF. The CDR3, as DNA: TGTGCCACCAGCAGAGATCACGGTCTGACAGGGCTCCAGCATTTT.

The rearrangement joins TRBV6-1 to TRBJ2-6; 10 bases match TRBD1. From germline, CDR1 is MNHNS and CDR2 SASEGT. The CDR3 has 17 residues. The trim removed 5 bases at V and 4 bases at J, leaving 8 bases unmatched. The CDR3 is CASSQSGQGTGANVLTF. The CDR3 DNA reads TGTGCCAGCAGTCAATCGGGACAGGGGACAGGGGCCAACGTCCTGACTTTC.

This clonotype came up many times. The chain joins TRBV20-1 to TRBJ2-3; no reliable D call. The V and J ends lost 0 bases and 0 bases respectively, with 10 bases between them. Germline V gene lookup returns CDR1 DFQATT and CDR2 SNEGSKA (reference sequence). CDR3 length: 15 residues. Written as DNA, the CDR3 is TGCAGTGCTAGAGATGAGCGTCCTAGCACAGATACGCAGTATTTT. This encodes CSARDERPSTDTQYF.